The rows below give T cell receptor beta chains drawn from one sample of a study of T-cell memory formation after mild COVID-19. TCRdb re-analysed the 5' RACE reads in MiXCR, keeping a single row per CDR3 protein. The sample shows 550,000 to 650,000 distinct CDR3 sequences, roughly 17% of them seen only once. Sequencing was performed on PBMCs or a T cell subset sorted from them (not recorded which). All receptors derive from an adult woman who had mild COVID-19 (a few samples of this study predate the infection). Cell type and time point are not known. CDR3s include the opening cysteine and the closing phenylalanine or tryptophan. The D gene is left open where the match is weak. Clone size is not always given. Where it is, it says once, few, many or a class for expanded clones.

D gene: TRBD2; clone size: few; J gene: TRBJ2-7; V gene: TRBV30; CDR3 DNA: TGTGCCTGGAGTGGGTACGGGAGGCCCCCCATCTACGAGCAGTACTTC; CDR3 protein: CAWSGYGRPPIYEQYF
D gene: NA; clone size: NA; J gene: TRBJ1-2; V gene: TRBV16; CDR3 DNA: TGTGCCAGCAGCCAATGGGGGGCTCTCCGCAGCACCTTC; CDR3 protein: CASSQWGALRSTF
D gene: NA; clone size: NA; J gene: TRBJ2-5; V gene: TRBV21-1; CDR3 DNA: TGTGCCAGCAGCTCCCATAGGGGTGAAGAGACCCAGTACTTC; CDR3 protein: CASSSHRGEETQYF
D gene: TRBD1; clone size: NA; J gene: TRBJ2-2; V gene: TRBV6-5; CDR3 DNA: TGTGCCAGCAGTGTCCAGGGGGCGCCCACCGGGGAGCTGTTTTTT; CDR3 protein: CASSVQGAPTGELFF
D gene: TRBD1; clone size: NA; J gene: TRBJ2-7; V gene: TRBV3-1; CDR3 DNA: TGTTCCAGCAGCCCCGGGACAGGGTACGAGCAGTACTTC; CDR3 protein: CSSSPGTGYEQYF
D gene: NA; clone size: NA; J gene: TRBJ2-7; V gene: TRBV24-1; CDR3 DNA: TGTGCCACCAGTGATGCCGGGACGGCAGCCTACGAGCAGTACTTC; CDR3 protein: CATSDAGTAAYEQYF
D gene: TRBD1; clone size: NA; J gene: TRBJ2-1; V gene: TRBV20-1; CDR3 DNA: TGCAGTGCTCGGGACAGGGGGCGATTTGAGCAGTTCTTC; CDR3 protein: CSARDRGRFEQFF
D gene: TRBD1; clone size: NA; J gene: TRBJ1-1; V gene: TRBV9; CDR3 DNA: TGTGCCAGCAGCTCATCCCGGACAGGGAACACTGAAGCTTTCTTT; CDR3 protein: CASSSSRTGNTEAFF
D gene: TRBD2; clone size: NA; J gene: TRBJ2-3; V gene: TRBV7-2; CDR3 DNA: TGTGCCAGCAGCCCGCGACTAGCGGGAGGTTCAGATACGCAGTATTTT; CDR3 protein: CASSPRLAGGSDTQYF
D gene: TRBD2; clone size: NA; J gene: TRBJ2-1; V gene: TRBV29-1; CDR3 DNA: TGCAGCGGACACCTAGCGGGGGGGCCCCCCGAGCAGTTCTTC; CDR3 protein: CSGHLAGGPPEQFF
D gene: NA; clone size: NA; J gene: TRBJ2-7; V gene: TRBV12-5; CDR3 DNA: TGTGCTAGTGGTTTGATCGGGGTCCGCGAGCAGTACTTC; CDR3 protein: CASGLIGVREQYF
D gene: NA; clone size: many; J gene: TRBJ2-7; V gene: TRBV7-6; CDR3 DNA: TGTGCCAGCAGCTCGAGCTCCTACGAGCAGTACTTC; CDR3 protein: CASSSSSYEQYF
D gene: TRBD2; clone size: few; J gene: TRBJ2-1; V gene: TRBV7-2; CDR3 DNA: TGTGCCAGCAGCTTGAATAGCGGGATGGGGAATGAGCAGTTCTTC; CDR3 protein: CASSLNSGMGNEQFF
D gene: NA; clone size: NA; J gene: TRBJ2-1; V gene: TRBV24-1; CDR3 DNA: TGTGCCACCAGTGATTTGACTAGACCTCACAATGAGCAGTTCTTC; CDR3 protein: CATSDLTRPHNEQFF
D gene: TRBD2; clone size: few; J gene: TRBJ2-1; V gene: TRBV6-2/TRBV6-3; CDR3 DNA: TGTGCCAGCAGTTCCGGGACTAGCGGGAGGGTTTCCTACAATGAGCAGTTCTTC; CDR3 protein: CASSSGTSGRVSYNEQFF
D gene: NA; clone size: NA; J gene: TRBJ2-7; V gene: TRBV29-1; CDR3 DNA: TGCAGCGTCGGTCCTAGCGAAGACTACGAGCAGTACTTC; CDR3 protein: CSVGPSEDYEQYF
D gene: NA; clone size: NA; J gene: TRBJ1-2; V gene: TRBV7-9; CDR3 DNA: TGTGCCAGCAGCTTGGCGGGTCTTCTTGGCTACACCTTC; CDR3 protein: CASSLAGLLGYTF
D gene: TRBD2; clone size: NA; J gene: TRBJ2-3; V gene: TRBV29-1; CDR3 DNA: TGCAGCGTTGAAGATGGGACTAGCGGGAGCACAGATACGCAGTATTTT; CDR3 protein: CSVEDGTSGSTDTQYF
D gene: TRBD2; clone size: few; J gene: TRBJ2-7; V gene: TRBV27; CDR3 DNA: TGTGCCAGCAGTTTATGGACTAGCGGGAGCAACGAGCAGTACTTC; CDR3 protein: CASSLWTSGSNEQYF
D gene: NA; clone size: few; J gene: TRBJ2-1; V gene: TRBV29-1; CDR3 DNA: TGCAGCGTTGTACCCGCCAACCAGGAGCAGTTCTTC; CDR3 protein: CSVVPANQEQFF
D gene: NA; clone size: NA; J gene: TRBJ1-1; V gene: TRBV7-9; CDR3 DNA: TGTGCCATCAGCACTCTAAAGAACACTGAAGCTTTCTTT; CDR3 protein: CAISTLKNTEAFF
D gene: NA; clone size: few; J gene: TRBJ2-1; V gene: TRBV7-2; CDR3 DNA: TGTGCCAGCAGCCTGCGCGGAGCCCCAACTCGGTATGAGCAGTTCTTC; CDR3 protein: CASSLRGAPTRYEQFF
D gene: TRBD2; clone size: NA; J gene: TRBJ2-5; V gene: TRBV5-5; CDR3 DNA: TGTGCCAGCAGCCCAAGACTAGCGGGGCACCAAGAGACCCAGTACTTC; CDR3 protein: CASSPRLAGHQETQYF
D gene: NA; clone size: few; J gene: TRBJ2-1; V gene: TRBV20-1; CDR3 DNA: TGCAGTGCCAAGTGGCGCGTTACCAATGAGCAGTTCTTC; CDR3 protein: CSAKWRVTNEQFF
D gene: NA; clone size: NA; J gene: TRBJ1-4; V gene: TRBV3-1; CDR3 DNA: TGTGCCAGCAGCCAAGAGGGCAGACTTAATGAAAAACTGTTTTTT; CDR3 protein: CASSQEGRLNEKLFF
D gene: TRBD1; clone size: few; J gene: TRBJ2-2; V gene: TRBV5-1; CDR3 DNA: TGCGCCAGCAGCCATCCGACAGGGGACACCGGGGAGCTGTTTTTT; CDR3 protein: CASSHPTGDTGELFF
D gene: NA; clone size: NA; J gene: TRBJ2-5; V gene: TRBV4-3; CDR3 DNA: TGCGCCAGCAGCCAAGATTGGACTGAACGGGTGACCCAGTACTTC; CDR3 protein: CASSQDWTERVTQYF
D gene: TRBD1; clone size: few; J gene: TRBJ2-7; V gene: TRBV20-1; CDR3 DNA: TGCAGTGCTAGAGCCCTTGGGACAGCAACCTACGAGCAGTACTTC; CDR3 protein: CSARALGTATYEQYF
D gene: TRBD2; clone size: NA; J gene: TRBJ2-5; V gene: TRBV15; CDR3 DNA: TGTGCCACCAGCAGGGCCGGGACTAGCCGGGGGGAGACCCAGTACTTC; CDR3 protein: CATSRAGTSRGETQYF
D gene: TRBD1; clone size: few; J gene: TRBJ2-3; V gene: TRBV7-2; CDR3 DNA: TGTGCCAGCAGCTTCCCCCAGGGGGCGGTGAGGGCAGATACGCAGTATTTT; CDR3 protein: CASSFPQGAVRADTQYF
D gene: NA; clone size: few; J gene: TRBJ2-2; V gene: TRBV7-6; CDR3 DNA: TGTGCCAGCAGCTCCCCCCGGGCTCGGTCTGTCGACACCGGGGAGCTGTTTTTT; CDR3 protein: CASSSPRARSVDTGELFF
D gene: NA; clone size: few; J gene: TRBJ2-1; V gene: TRBV20-1; CDR3 DNA: TGCAGTGCTAGAGACCACGGGACAAGGGCCTACAATGAGCAGTTCTTC; CDR3 protein: CSARDHGTRAYNEQFF
D gene: TRBD2; clone size: few; J gene: TRBJ2-5; V gene: TRBV12-3/TRBV12-4; CDR3 DNA: TGTGCCAGCAGTTTTAGCGGGAGTCGAGAGACCCAGTACTTC; CDR3 protein: CASSFSGSRETQYF
D gene: TRBD2; clone size: many; J gene: TRBJ2-7; V gene: TRBV2; CDR3 DNA: TGTGCCAGCACAGATCTAGCGGGGGGATACTACGAGCAGTACTTC; CDR3 protein: CASTDLAGGYYEQYF
D gene: NA; clone size: NA; J gene: TRBJ2-3; V gene: TRBV11-2; CDR3 DNA: TGTGCCAGCAGCTTAGACGCCTGGCCCCCGGGTACGCAGTATTTT; CDR3 protein: CASSLDAWPPGTQYF
D gene: NA; clone size: NA; J gene: TRBJ1-5; V gene: TRBV2; CDR3 DNA: TGTGCCAGCAGGATACCCGACAGTAGCAATCAGCCCCAGCATTTT; CDR3 protein: CASRIPDSSNQPQHF
D gene: NA; clone size: NA; J gene: TRBJ1-2; V gene: TRBV7-2; CDR3 DNA: TGTGCCAGCAGCTTTATGACTGACTTAAGGGGCTACACCTTC; CDR3 protein: CASSFMTDLRGYTF
D gene: TRBD2; clone size: NA; J gene: TRBJ2-3; V gene: TRBV3-1; CDR3 DNA: TGTGCCAGCAGCCCTAGCGGGGGAGGAGATACGCAGTATTTT; CDR3 protein: CASSPSGGGDTQYF
D gene: TRBD1; clone size: NA; J gene: TRBJ2-7; V gene: TRBV7-2; CDR3 DNA: TGTGCCAGCAGCCCCAGGGGGCTCGGCTACGAGCAGTACTTC; CDR3 protein: CASSPRGLGYEQYF
D gene: NA; clone size: NA; J gene: TRBJ1-1; V gene: TRBV7-6; CDR3 DNA: TGTGCCAGCAGCTGGGGGGGCAGGGGAAGAGGCACTGAAGCTTTCTTT; CDR3 protein: CASSWGGRGRGTEAFF
D gene: NA; clone size: NA; J gene: TRBJ2-3; V gene: TRBV20-1; CDR3 DNA: TGCAGTGCTACCGGGGCGTCCACAGATACGCAGTATTTT; CDR3 protein: CSATGASTDTQYF